This is a list of T cell receptor beta chains from one sample in a study of cytomegalovirus exposure and HLA in healthy donors. Sequencing used immunoSEQ multiplex PCR; TCRdb keeps in-frame clones, though not all of them. The repertoire includes some 150,000 clones, 70% to 80% of them detected once, and 4.5% to 6.5% sits in the top ten. Sequencing was done on a sample of PBMCs. The receptor source for this set is a male donor in good health and CMV-seronegative. The CDR3 runs from the conserved cysteine through the conserved F or W. The D gene is left open where the match is weak. The listing skips clone size in some rows; elsewhere it reads once, few, many or a size class.

size: NA; J: TRBJ2-3; V: TRBV6-5; D: TRBD2; DNA: TGTGCCAGCAGTTACTCGGGGGGGGGTGGAGATACGCAGTATTTT; CDR3: CASSYSGGGGDTQYF
size: NA; J: TRBJ1-1; V: TRBV29-1; D: NA; DNA: TGCAGCGTTTCTCAGGACAGGAACACTGAAGCTTTCTTT; CDR3: CSVSQDRNTEAFF
size: NA; J: TRBJ1-2; V: TRBV5-1; D: NA; DNA: TGCGCCAGCAGCCCTGACAGTTATGGCTACACCTTC; CDR3: CASSPDSYGYTF
size: NA; J: TRBJ2-1; V: TRBV9; D: NA; DNA: TGTGCCAGCAGCGCCGGACTGGACTACAATGAGCAGTTCTTC; CDR3: CASSAGLDYNEQFF
size: NA; J: TRBJ1-2; V: TRBV20-1; D: NA; DNA: TGCAGTGCTTCACCCGAGGGCTACACCTTC; CDR3: CSASPEGYTF
size: NA; J: TRBJ1-2; V: TRBV27; D: TRBD1; DNA: TGTGCCAGCAGTTTCTCTGGACAGGGGGGCAGCTATGGCTACACCTTC; CDR3: CASSFSGQGGSYGYTF
size: NA; J: TRBJ2-5; V: TRBV7-3; D: NA; DNA: TGTGCCAGCAGCTTAGGGGGCCCACAGGAGACCCAGTACTTC; CDR3: CASSLGGPQETQYF
size: NA; J: TRBJ1-2; V: TRBV5-1; D: NA; DNA: TGCGCCAGCAGCTTGGACAGCGGGAGGGGCTACACCTTC; CDR3: CASSLDSGRGYTF
size: NA; J: TRBJ2-7; V: TRBV29-1; D: NA; DNA: TGCAGCGTTTCACAGGGTAGCTACGAGCAGTACTTC; CDR3: CSVSQGSYEQYF
size: few; J: TRBJ2-7; V: TRBV6-6; D: NA; DNA: TGTGCCAGCAGTTACTCCGGGGTATCTGGGTACGAGCAGTACTTC; CDR3: CASSYSGVSGYEQYF
size: NA; J: TRBJ2-7; V: TRBV15; D: TRBD1; DNA: TGTGCCACCAGCAGAGGACCTACCGGGACAGGGTTTGAGCAGTACTTC; CDR3: CATSRGPTGTGFEQYF
size: NA; J: TRBJ2-5; V: TRBV13; D: TRBD1; DNA: TGTGCCAGCAGCCTAAGGACAGGGGGACAGGAGACCCAGTACTTC; CDR3: CASSLRTGGQETQYF
size: NA; J: TRBJ2-5; V: TRBV7-6; D: TRBD1; DNA: TGTGCCAGCAGCTCCCGGGGACAGGGAGAGACCCAGTACTTC; CDR3: CASSSRGQGETQYF
size: few; J: TRBJ2-3; V: TRBV6-1; D: NA; DNA: TGTGCCAGCAAGCAGGCTATTGCACAAGATACGCAGTATTTT; CDR3: CASKQAIAQDTQYF
size: few; J: TRBJ2-7; V: TRBV29-1; D: NA; DNA: TGCAGCGGGTACAGTACCATCTCCTACGAGCAGTACTTC; CDR3: CSGYSTISYEQYF
size: NA; J: TRBJ1-4; V: TRBV6-6; D: NA; DNA: TGTGCCAGCAGGCCCCGTGGGAGGGATACGGAAAAACTGTTTTTT; CDR3: CASRPRGRDTEKLFF
size: NA; J: TRBJ1-6; V: TRBV2; D: NA; DNA: TGTGCCAGCAAGCAGGAGGGAAGGAATTCACCCCTCCACTTT; CDR3: CASKQEGRNSPLHF
size: NA; J: TRBJ1-4; V: TRBV7-9; D: TRBD1; DNA: TGTGCCAGTAGACAGGGCCGTAATGAAAAACTGTTTTTT; CDR3: CASRQGRNEKLFF
size: NA; J: TRBJ1-2; V: TRBV28; D: TRBD1; DNA: TGTGCCAGCAGTTCCCCTGCGTGGGACAGGGCCGCTGATGGCTACACCTTC; CDR3: CASSSPAWDRAADGYTF
size: NA; J: TRBJ1-3; V: TRBV19; D: NA; DNA: TGTGCCAGTAGTCTGACAGCTTTTGGAAACACCATATATTTT; CDR3: CASSLTAFGNTIYF
size: NA; J: TRBJ1-1; V: TRBV18; D: TRBD1; DNA: TGTGCCAGCTCCCCATCCGCGGGGACAGGTGGCACTGAAGCTTTCTTT; CDR3: CASSPSAGTGGTEAFF
size: NA; J: TRBJ1-1; V: TRBV5-4; D: NA; DNA: TGTGCCAGCAGCTTGGCCGAGAATATGAACACTGAAGCTTTCTTT; CDR3: CASSLAENMNTEAFF
size: NA; J: TRBJ2-3; V: TRBV7-8; D: TRBD1; DNA: TGTGCCAGCAGCTTGGGACAGGATCTCGGCACAGATACGCAGTATTTT; CDR3: CASSLGQDLGTDTQYF
size: few; J: TRBJ1-2; V: TRBV5-6; D: NA; DNA: TGTGCCAGCAGCATCTGGGAGGACGTGGGTGGCTACACCTTC; CDR3: CASSIWEDVGGYTF
size: NA; J: TRBJ1-1; V: TRBV13; D: NA; DNA: TGTGCCAGCAGCTTAGGGCAGGGGACCACTGAAGCTTTCTTT; CDR3: CASSLGQGTTEAFF
size: NA; J: TRBJ1-1; V: TRBV6-5; D: NA; DNA: TGTGCCAGCAGTGAGACAGTTGACACTGAAGCTTTCTTT; CDR3: CASSETVDTEAFF
size: NA; J: TRBJ2-1; V: TRBV9; D: NA; DNA: TGTGCCAGCAGTCGGTACAATGAGCAGTTCTTC; CDR3: CASSRYNEQFF
size: NA; J: TRBJ1-6; V: TRBV15; D: NA; DNA: TGTGCCACCAGCAGAGATAACAGGCAGGGTTCACCCCTCCACTTT; CDR3: CATSRDNRQGSPLHF
size: NA; J: TRBJ1-5; V: TRBV4-2; D: NA; DNA: TGTGCCAGCAGCTCGGGACACCGAAATCAGCCCCAGCATTTT; CDR3: CASSSGHRNQPQHF
size: many; J: TRBJ2-2; V: TRBV4-3; D: NA; DNA: TGCGCCAGCAGCCAAGATCCGAACACCAACACCGGGGAGCTGTTTTTT; CDR3: CASSQDPNTNTGELFF